This T cell receptor (beta chain) was captured by sequencing in a study of cytomegalovirus exposure and HLA in healthy donors. Study overall: There were roughly 110 million unique TCR beta sequences, drawn from roughly 200 million T cells, in an earlier analysis.

The CDR3 extends over 14 amino acids. V shed 1 base and J shed 2 bases, with 11 bases lying between them. In germline, CDR1 is SQVTM, CDR2 ANQGSEA. This clone occurred once. Its target is unknown. With 60 Vbeta and 13 Jbeta primers, the PCR was carried out. Sequenced by immunoSEQ multiplex PCR; TCRdb stores in-frame clones only, minus some. In the table there are under 200,000 clones, 80% to 85% of which are singletons. Study-level results: Being productive about 87% or about 30% of the time was typical of most TCR beta V segments in an earlier analysis. TCR beta chains numbering some 160 were designated cytomegalovirus-associated.

The sequence was obtained from a woman aged 18-29 years in good health and CMV-seronegative. Sequencing was done on a sample of PBMCs. V usage is TRBV29-1 and J usage is TRBJ1-1, with D perhaps TRBD1 (5 bases). CDR3 amino acids: CSVEGAGRNTEAFF. The CDR3 DNA is TGCAGCGTTGAAGGGGCAGGGCGAAACACTGAAGCTTTCTTT.